This TCR beta chain is from a study of blood T cell repertoires in COVID-19 (dated by TCRdb to 2019 to 2021). A note on the overall study: The collaborator samples originated in the United States, Italy and Spain and spanned the acute and convalescent phases of COVID-19. The repertoires were made available in a free public database intended to serve as a resource for research on the immune response to SARS-CoV-2. The material from the prospective study consisted of cDNA or gDNA derived from T cells, B-cell-depleted T cells, or PBMCs. The sample metadata nearly always contained a de-identified subject ID, COVID-19 status, age in years and sex. Where available, HLA class I and class II types were taken from metadata supplied by the sample provider and were not determined by assay-based typing. Samples came from the ongoing ImmuneRACE study (first 160 participants) plus 1,254 subjects from 6 global collaborators. Deeply sampled blood TCRbeta repertoires from subjects exposed to, actively infected with, or recovered from COVID-19 were included in the dataset. Here is what the overall study found, with its caveats: Clinical and demographic metadata were provided uncurated, with the amount varying by source and participant.

TCRbeta CDR3 regions were amplified from genomic DNA using the immunoSEQ Assay, a bias-controlled multiplex PCR. On the study's bioinformatics: The number of nucleated cells in each sample was estimated from the amplification of reference gene primers within the assay. Sequence reads were collapsed and filtered to measure the absolute abundance of every unique TCRbeta CDR3 rearrangement. Productive Simpson clonality was computed per sample as the square root of Simpson's diversity index over productive rearrangements. TCRdb limited this immuneACCESS table to in-frame rearrangements with V and J called. A share of clones is missing; checked studies link under half to unresolved V genes, and the rest is unexplained. Clonal size and the V and J genes are those of that table, whereas D and trimming came from the DNA. The sample has around 100,000 clones on record, over 80% of them singletons. 0.83% of the sample comes from the top ten.

CDR3 length: 13 amino acids, cysteine to phenylalanine. The read is trimmed to its CDR3 DNA, 39 bases read in frame from base 1. CDR1 and CDR2, looked up from the germline V gene (reference sequence), are MNHNY and SVGAGI. Trimming removed 6 bases from V and 5 bases from J; the gene matches leave 4 bases unexplained. Each collaborating institution followed its own protocols to collect whole blood in K2EDTA tubes. For TCRbeta analysis, collaborators shipped samples in one of three forms: frozen whole blood, isolated PBMCs, or DNA extracted from either of those sample types. About this clone itself: Its antigen specificity is not known. No qualities accompany the bases; no much larger clone lies one base away.

This TCR was recovered from a woman in her 70s with acute or convalescent COVID-19. The sample taken for sequencing was peripheral blood. The sequence links TRBV6-6 to TRBJ1-1; the junction holds 9 bases that match TRBD1. The DNA reads as follows: TGTGCCAGCAGAGAGACAGGGGGTACTGAAGCTTTCTTT. Its translation reads: CASRETGGTEAFF.